One and the same sample provided the 5 T cell receptor beta chains below, sequenced in a study of T cells expressing NK-cell markers. For each CDR3 protein, TCRdb gives one entry from its re-call of the 5' RACE reads, without DNA. The sample includes about 150,000 distinct CDR3 sequences. Sample: blood T cells: a sorted CD56 or NKG2C T cell subset, CD4+ or CD8+ T cells, or bulk PBMC T cells (not recorded which). These receptors were collected from a woman in her 50s in good health.

The CDR3 sequence is CASSLAPGAGTGELFF. The genes are TRBV7-9 and TRBJ2-2; TCRdb's assignment of TRBD1 cannot be checked, as there is no DNA. In germline, CDR1 is SEHNR, CDR2 FQNEAQ (reference sequence). The CDR3 is made up of 16 amino acids.

This sequence joins TRBV2 and TRBJ2-1; TCRdb's D call, TRBD2, is unchecked because there is no DNA. The length of the CDR3 is 12 residues. Germline assignment: CDR1 SNHLY and CDR2 FYNNEI. The CDR3 is CASSDRRPEQFF. Full variable domain (remainder filled in from reference TRBV2 and TRBJ2-1): EPEVTQTPSHQVTQMGQEVILRCVPISNHLYFYWYRQILGQKVEFLVSFYNNEISEKSEIFDDQFSVERPDGSNFTLKIRSTKLEDSAMYFCASSDRRPEQFFGPGTRLTVL.

This rearrangement joins TRBV7-8 to TRBJ1-1; as DNA is missing, the TRBD1 call by TCRdb cannot be tested. Per germline, CDR1 SGHVS and CDR2 FQNEAQ. The CDR3 runs 16 residues. The chain's CDR3 is CASSSIPGQPNTEAFF.

The chain joins TRBV28 to TRBJ1-1; TCRdb reports TRBD1, a call that lacks DNA to check it against. The CDR3 is made up of 14 amino acids. From germline, CDR1 is MDHEN and CDR2 SYDVKM. The CDR3 loop reads CASSLIGGNTEAFF. Complete variable domain (other parts from reference TRBV28 and TRBJ1-1): DVKVTQSSRYLVKRTGEKVFLECVQDMDHENMFWYRQDPGLGLRLIYFSYDVKMKEKGDIPEGYSVSREKKERFSLILESASTNQTSMYLCASSLIGGNTEAFFGQGTRLTVV.

The chain is built from TRBV15 and TRBJ2-5; no DNA is available, so the TRBD2 call from TCRdb remains unchecked. CDR3 length: 16 amino acids. From germline, CDR1 is LNHNV and CDR2 YYDKDF (reference sequence). The CDR3 loop reads CATSGTSGVMRETQYF.